The 11 T cell receptor beta chains presented below share a single source sample, sequenced in a study of long-term antiretroviral therapy in people with HIV. The assay used was immunoSEQ (version v3.0), run at survey level. Assay used: immunoSEQ multiplex PCR; TCRdb lists only in-frame clones, some missing. The data contain 30,000 to 40,000 clones, 75% to 85% of them singletons. Sequences were derived from unsorted PBMCs, sampled 1.9 years after starting antiretroviral therapy. These TCRs come from a young man with HIV.

The chain combines TRBV18 with TRBJ1-5, with unresolved D. Germline CDR1 is KGHSH and CDR2 is LQKENI. This CDR3 has 13 residues. Deletions cut 5 bases from V and 5 bases from J, with 10 bases between. The CDR3 loop reads CASSSEAHQPQHF. For the CDR3, the DNA is TGTGCCAGCTCATCAGAGGCCCATCAGCCCCAGCATTTT.

The J gene is TRBJ1-2, the V gene TRBV6-5, with 7 nucleotides matching TRBD1. Per germline, CDR1 MNHEY and CDR2 SVGAGI. This CDR3 has 13 residues. The V gene end was trimmed by 8 bases and the J gene end by 2 bases; junction bases not matched to a gene: 5. CDR3 loop: CASRDSLNYGYTF. The CDR3 coding sequence is TGTGCCAGCCGGGACAGTCTAAACTATGGCTACACCTTC.

In its sample, this clone was seen once. The V and J genes are TRBV7-9 and TRBJ2-3; 14 bases fit TRBD2. The ends lost 5 bases at V and 5 bases at J; junction bases unmatched: 3. From germline, CDR1 is SEHNR and CDR2 FQNEAQ (reference sequence). The CDR3 loop spans 15 amino acids. CDR3 amino acids: CASSPGLAGGDTQYF. DNA of the CDR3: TGTGCCAGCAGCCCTGGACTAGCGGGGGGAGATACGCAGTATTTT.

The chain combines TRBV28 with TRBJ1-5; no clear D gene. Trimming shortened V by 6 bases and J by 0 bases, and 15 bases separated the two germline ends. CDR1 is MDHEN and CDR2 is SYDVKM in the germline V gene. The CDR3 consists of 16 residues. In nucleotides, the CDR3 is TGTGCCAGCAGCCCCCTCGAGACGCATAGCAATCAGCCCCAGCATTTT. This gives the protein CASSPLETHSNQPQHF.

The CDR3 loop reads CASSLYSPATGELFF. CDR3 bases: TGTGCCAGCAGCTTATATTCCCCAGCGACCGGGGAGCTGTTTTTT. The chain is built from TRBV7-2 and TRBJ2-2, with D uncertain. The CDR3 length is 15 residues. From germline, CDR1 is SGHTA and CDR2 FQGNSA. Trimming removed 2 bases from V and 5 bases from J, with 12 bases in between. The whole variable domain, remainder taken from reference TRBV7-2 and TRBJ2-2, is GAGVSQSPSNKVTEKGKDVELRCDPISGHTALYWYRQSLGQGLEFLIYFQGNSAPDKSGLPSDRFSAERTGGSVSTLTIQRTQQEDSAVYLCASSLYSPATGELFFGEGSRLTVL.

The rearrangement links TRBV5-1 to TRBJ1-6; 7 bases match TRBD1. J was trimmed by 4 bases and V by 4 bases; bases with no gene match: 14. The CDR3 runs to 18 residues. Germline loops: CDR1 SGHRS, CDR2 YFSETQ. CDR3: CASSPRTQGGGYNSPLHF. The CDR3 coding sequence is TGCGCCAGCAGCCCAAGGACCCAGGGGGGTGGATATAATTCACCCCTCCACTTT.

V and J are TRBV2 and TRBJ1-2; TRBD1 matches 7 bases. Germline V gene lookup returns CDR1 SNHLY and CDR2 FYNNEI. Unmatched junction bases numbered 19, after V lost 4 bases and J lost 8 bases. The CDR3 totals 17 residues. The CDR3 here is CASSGAGGGASAGGYTF. CDR3 DNA: TGTGCCAGCAGTGGGGCCGGAGGGGGCGCGTCTGCTGGCGGCTACACCTTC. Looking up the rest from reference TRBV2 and TRBJ1-2 gives the full variable domain: EPEVTQTPSHQVTQMGQEVILRCVPISNHLYFYWYRQILGQKVEFLVSFYNNEISEKSEIFDDQFSVERPDGSNFTLKIRSTKLEDSAMYFCASSGAGGGASAGGYTFGSGTRLTVV.

The chain is built from TRBV6-6 and TRBJ2-7; the D is unclear. The V gene's germline CDR1 is MNHNY and CDR2 SVGAGI (reference sequence). The CDR3 is 13 residues long. Trimming cost V 4 bases and J 4 bases, with 11 bases left between them. The CDR3 spells CASSSPDGYEQYF. The DNA for the CDR3 is TGTGCCAGCAGTTCTCCGGACGGGTACGAGCAGTACTTC.

The CDR3 bases are TGTGCCAGCAGTGAATCTGGGGCCAACGTCCTGACTTTC. This sequence encodes CASSESGANVLTF. J is TRBJ2-6 and V is TRBV6-1; D is ambiguous. This CDR3 region has 13 residues. V was shortened by 2 bases and J by 1 base, with 0 bases between the two germline ends. Germline V gene lookup returns CDR1 MNHNS and CDR2 SASEGT.

Only a few counts were recorded for this clone. The chain employs TRBV7-3 and TRBJ2-2; no reliable D call. The CDR3 is made up of 13 amino acids. V dropped 5 bases and J dropped 2 bases, with 6 bases sitting between them. CDR1 SGHTA and CDR2 FQGTGA come from the germline V gene. The CDR3 spells CASSAANTGELFF. CDR3 bases: TGTGCCAGCAGCGCCGCTAACACCGGGGAGCTGTTTTTT.

This clone was counted a single time. V and J are TRBV27 and TRBJ2-7, with 7 bases that match TRBD2. The germline gives CDR1 MNHEY, CDR2 SMNVEV (reference sequence). Unmatched junction bases numbered 10, after V lost 0 bases and J lost 2 bases. This CDR3 is built from 17 residues. CDR3 coding DNA: TGTGCCAGCAGTTTATCGGGGGGGTGGCAGGAAGCCTACGAGCAGTACTTC. The encoded protein is CASSLSGGWQEAYEQYF.